This TCR beta chain was obtained from a study of identical twins' blood T cells. The CDR3 consists of 18 residues. The germline gives CDR1 SGHDT, CDR2 YYEEEE. V was pared by 1 base and J by 0 bases, with 18 bases between. TCR cDNA libraries were made from RNA using a previously described, modified protocol. Both ends of each TCR cDNA library bore sample-specific barcodes. In the authors' workflow: Clonotypes per individual ranged from about 85,000 to nearly 500,000. TCRdb itself ran the 5' RACE reads through MiXCR, one entry per CDR3 protein. The V and J calls reflect TCRdb's pipeline rather than the authors' work. The table has 300,000 to 450,000 distinct CDR3 sequences, roughly 28% seen once; the top ten hold more than 5.5%.

The TCR was taken from a woman aged 18 to 49 in good health. This sequence joins TRBV5-6 and TRBJ2-3, with D unresolved. Sample: PBMCs. For the CDR3, the DNA is TGTGCCAGCAGCTTGCTCTCGGGCAGGCTTCTCAGCACAGATACGCAGTATTTT. Encoded protein: CASSLLSGRLLSTDTQYF.